The count of the clone carrying this TCR beta chain is one. What it binds is unknown. Trimming cost V 5 bases and J 4 bases, with 11 bases left between them. The length of the CDR3 is 13 residues. Per germline, CDR1 LNHDA and CDR2 SQIVND (reference sequence). The data stem from a study of T cell responses to AZD1222 COVID-19 vaccine. Sequencing used immunoSEQ multiplex PCR; TCRdb keeps in-frame clones, though not all of them. The sample has around 110,000 clones; 85% to 95% are singletons. General study results and limits: Variant regions that are unmutated are reportedly the target of nearly half of spike-specific TCRs. The donor cohort was predominantly white British with a female majority, and clonal diversity may have been underestimated. Baseline testing showed seropositivity in only six AZD1222 recipients.

The material sequenced was peripheral blood, taken on day 0 of AZD1222 vaccination. This receptor was identified in an adult in good health. The chain uses TRBV19 and TRBJ2-5; D not certain. The CDR3 region is CASSPHGSETQYF. The CDR3 DNA follows: TGTGCCAGTAGTCCCCACGGCTCAGAGACCCAGTACTTC.